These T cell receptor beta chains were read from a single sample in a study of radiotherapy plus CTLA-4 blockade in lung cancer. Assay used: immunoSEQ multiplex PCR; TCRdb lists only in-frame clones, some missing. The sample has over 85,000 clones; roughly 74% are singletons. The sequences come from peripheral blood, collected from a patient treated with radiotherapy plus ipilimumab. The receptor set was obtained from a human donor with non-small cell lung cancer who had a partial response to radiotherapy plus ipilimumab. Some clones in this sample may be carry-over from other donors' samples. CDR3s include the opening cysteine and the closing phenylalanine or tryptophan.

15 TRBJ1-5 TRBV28 CASSLNRGQVQPQHF
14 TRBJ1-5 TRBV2 CASRDSGSNQPQHF
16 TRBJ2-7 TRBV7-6 CASSLASVQGLYEQYF
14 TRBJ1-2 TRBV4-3 CASSQGVNSYGYTF
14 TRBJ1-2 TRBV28 CASSNRGGNYGYTF
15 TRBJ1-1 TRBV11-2 CASSPQGQDLSKAFF
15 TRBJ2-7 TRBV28 CASSDPGTGTYEQYF
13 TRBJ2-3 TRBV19 CASSPPGSDTQYF
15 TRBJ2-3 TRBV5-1 CASSLAQERTDTQYF
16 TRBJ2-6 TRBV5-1 CASSWGQGTGANVLTF
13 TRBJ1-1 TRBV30 CAWSETADTEAFF
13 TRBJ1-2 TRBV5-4 CASSAGRTYGYTF
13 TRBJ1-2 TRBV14 CASRDRGSYGYTF
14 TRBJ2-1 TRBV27 CASSLWQGPNEQFF
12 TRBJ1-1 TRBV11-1 CASSFSGTEAFF
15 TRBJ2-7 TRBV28 CASRTDGQIRYEQYF
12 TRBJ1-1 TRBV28 CASRGHNTEAFF
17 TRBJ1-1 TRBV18 CASSRDLGQAAFTEAFF
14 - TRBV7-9 CASSHRGSSYEQYF
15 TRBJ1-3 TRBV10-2 CASSGQGLSGNTIYF
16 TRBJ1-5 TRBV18 CASSPEQGLRNQPQHF
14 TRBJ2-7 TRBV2 CASSFVQGMDEQYF
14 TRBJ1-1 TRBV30 CASTGSRVEAEAFF
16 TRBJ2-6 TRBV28 CASKNQGAPGANVLTF
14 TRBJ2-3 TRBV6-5 CASSIGLAGDTQYF
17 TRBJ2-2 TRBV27 CASREWGGQGARGELFF
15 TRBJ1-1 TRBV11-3 CASSHQKAVNTEAFF
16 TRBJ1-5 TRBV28 CASSNIYRGPDQPQHF
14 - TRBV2 CASRPGQGYYEQYF
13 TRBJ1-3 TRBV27 CASRGLSGNTIYF
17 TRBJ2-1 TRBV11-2 CASSLGASGGATGEQFF
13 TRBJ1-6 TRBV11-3 CASSPSRSSPLHF
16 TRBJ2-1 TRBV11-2 CASSSLPSGRINEQFF
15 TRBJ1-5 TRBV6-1 CASSEPRQGGQPQHF
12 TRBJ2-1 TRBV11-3 CASSLAGTGRFF
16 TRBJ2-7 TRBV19 CASSIDHGRATYEQYF
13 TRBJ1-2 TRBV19 CASSAGRGFGYTF
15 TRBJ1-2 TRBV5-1 CASSFSGTGGYGYTF
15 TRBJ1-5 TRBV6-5 CASSYSALSNQPQHF
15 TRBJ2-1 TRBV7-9 CASSLTSGRNNEQFF
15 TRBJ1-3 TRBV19 CASSRQGPSGNTIYF
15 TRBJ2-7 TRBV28 CASSFQVGSSYEQYF
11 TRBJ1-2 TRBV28 CASSARVGYTF
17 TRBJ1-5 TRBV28 CASSSFRRINYNQPQHF
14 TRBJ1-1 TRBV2 CARGQGLMNTEAFF
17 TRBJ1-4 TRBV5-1 CASSLGRQPQTNEKLFF
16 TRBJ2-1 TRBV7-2 CASSLTYGAGGDEQFF
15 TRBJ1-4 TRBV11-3 CASSLGRGFNEKLFF
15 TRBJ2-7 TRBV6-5 CASSSPGRGTYEQYF
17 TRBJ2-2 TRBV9 CASSDSPGTGVTGELFF
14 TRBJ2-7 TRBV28 CASSFNRNTYEQYF
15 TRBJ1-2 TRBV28 CASSFPRTARYGYTF